This T cell receptor (beta chain) is from a study of T cell responses to AZD1222 COVID-19 vaccine. Whole-study results and caveats: Only a handful of AZD1222 recipients were seropositive at baseline. Dominant at 160-218 and 743-854, vaccine-associated CD4 TCRs also spanned spike.

Notes on this clone: Its target is unknown.

TCRdb's copy holds only in-frame clones and misses some; the assay was immunoSEQ multiplex PCR. In the table there are approximately 210,000 clones, about 94% of which are singletons. This clonotype was sampled from an adult who received the MenACWY meningococcal vaccine as a control. The sequences come from peripheral blood, collected 28 days after the second dose of the MenACWY control vaccine.

CDR3 DNA: TGTGCCACCAGCAGAGCTGCGGGTGTGGCTTTCGAGCAGTACTTC. As protein: CATSRAAGVAFEQYF. This sequence joins TRBV15 and TRBJ2-7, with a tentative D call TRBD2 (5 bases). CDR1 is LNHNV and CDR2 is YYDKDF in the germline V gene (reference sequence). The CDR3 sequence is 15 residues long. V lost 1 base to trimming and J lost 6 bases, with 16 bases between them.